Listed below are T cell receptor beta chains from one sample, sequenced in a study of T cell responses to AZD1222 COVID-19 vaccine. Clones were sequenced by immunoSEQ multiplex PCR, and TCRdb holds only the in-frame ones, with some missing. The sample contains about 200,000 clones, approximately 90% of which appear only once. This specimen was peripheral blood, taken 28 days after the second AZD1222 dose. The origin of the receptors is an adult who received the AZD1222 COVID-19 vaccine. Both conserved end residues are part of each CDR3. The order of the fields is CDR3 length, V gene, clone size, D gene, J gene, CDR3 DNA, CDR3 protein. D genes are given only for firm matches. Size tells how often a clone was seen (once, few, many) or the class of an expanded clone, and some rows leave it out.

12	TRBV19	.	.	TRBJ2-1	TGTGCCAGTAGTTTACAGAACAATGAGCAGTTCTTC	CASSLQNNEQFF
12	TRBV28	.	TRBD1	TRBJ2-7	TGTGCCAGCCAGGGGGTATTGTACGAGCAGTACTTC	CASQGVLYEQYF
14	TRBV5-4	.	.	TRBJ2-7	TGTGCCAGCAGGGAGGAACTAGGGCCATACGAGCAGTACTTC	CASREELGPYEQYF
14	TRBV21-1	.	.	TRBJ1-5	TGTGCCAGTCGAGGGACAGGGGCAGCTCAGCCCCAGCATTTT	CASRGTGAAQPQHF
14	TRBV7-2	.	.	TRBJ1-2	TGTGCCAGCAGCTTAGCGGGGACAACGAATGGCTACACCTTC	CASSLAGTTNGYTF
19	TRBV10-1	.	.	TRBJ1-2	TGCGCCAGCAGTCGGCCGGCAGGGGCAATCCAGTTCTCTAACTATGGCTACACCTTC	CASSRPAGAIQFSNYGYTF
13	TRBV6-5	.	TRBD1	TRBJ2-1	TGTGCCAGCAGGAGACAGGGAGTTAATGAGCAGTTCTTC	CASRRQGVNEQFF
13	TRBV18	.	.	TRBJ2-3	TGTGCCAGCTCACCAAGAGGCACAGATACGCAGTATTTT	CASSPRGTDTQYF
14	TRBV7-2	.	.	TRBJ1-1	TGTGCCAGCAGCTTATTTGGGCCGAACACTGAAGCTTTCTTT	CASSLFGPNTEAFF
15	TRBV6-5	.	.	TRBJ1-5	TGTGCCAGCAGCCCGGGAACTAGGGGCAATCAGCCCCAGCATTTT	CASSPGTRGNQPQHF
14	TRBV7-9	.	.	TRBJ1-1	TGTGCCAGCAGCTTAATAAGCCACAACACTGAAGCTTTCTTT	CASSLISHNTEAFF
14	TRBV2	.	.	TRBJ2-3	TGTGCCAGCAGTGTGGGAAGAGGCACAGATACGCAGTATTTT	CASSVGRGTDTQYF
14	TRBV7-9	.	TRBD2	TRBJ2-7	TGTGCCAGCAGCACTAGCGGGACTTCCTACGAGCAGTACTTC	CASSTSGTSYEQYF
12	TRBV5-5	.	.	TRBJ1-1	TGTGCAGCGGGGCGTATGAACACTGAAGCTTTCTTT	CAAGRMNTEAFF
15	TRBV18	.	.	TRBJ2-7	TGTGCCAGCTCACCACCGTCGGGGGCCCCCTACGAGCAGTACTTC	CASSPPSGAPYEQYF
13	TRBV28	few	.	TRBJ1-1	TGTGCCAGCACACGGACGGAAAACACTGAAGCTTTCTTT	CASTRTENTEAFF